The 15 T cell receptor beta chains listed next were all sequenced from one sample in a study of cytomegalovirus exposure and HLA in healthy donors. The PCR made use of 60 Vbeta and 13 Jbeta primers. Sequenced by immunoSEQ multiplex PCR; TCRdb stores in-frame clones only, minus some. Among some 140,000 clones listed, roughly 79% were seen once. The material sequenced was PBMCs. The receptors shown here come from a man younger than 35 in good health and CMV-seronegative.

The chain uses TRBV30 and TRBJ2-1, with a weak D call TRBD2 (7 bases). The CDR3 covers 14 residues. The germline gives CDR1 GTSNPN, CDR2 SVGIG (reference sequence). V lost 3 bases to trimming and J lost 1 base, with 10 bases between them. The CDR3: CAWRGGASYNEQFF. The CDR3 nucleotides read TGTGCCTGGAGGGGGGGGGCTTCCTACAATGAGCAGTTCTTC. The full variable domain, in which reference TRBV30 and TRBJ2-1 provide the parts outside the CDR3, is SQTIHQWPATLVQPVGSPLSLECTVEGTSNPNLYWYRQAAGRGLQLLFYSVGIGQISSEVPQNLSASRPQDRQFILSSKKLLLSDSGFYLCAWRGGASYNEQFFGPGTRLTVL.

The chain links TRBV7-9 to TRBJ2-6; TRBD1 matches at 7 bases. CDR1 is SEHNR, CDR2 FQNEAQ, per germline (reference sequence). J lost 2 bases, V lost 7 bases, and 2 bases had no gene match. There are 14 residues in the CDR3. The CDR3 nucleotides are TGTGCCAGCACAGACAGGGCTGGGGCCAACGTCCTGACTTTC. Translated: CASTDRAGANVLTF.

The rearrangement links TRBV29-1 to TRBJ2-3, with 8 bases aligning to TRBD2. Per germline, CDR1 SQVTM and CDR2 ANQGSEA. The ends lost 6 bases at V and 0 bases at J; junction bases unmatched: 11. CDR3 length equals 16 residues. The CDR3 sequence: CSVPPGVAGSTDTQYF. The CDR3 DNA is TGCAGCGTCCCCCCGGGGGTAGCGGGGAGCACAGATACGCAGTATTTT.

The chain couples TRBV2 to TRBJ2-6; D perhaps matches TRBD2 (6 bases). Germline CDR1 is SNHLY and CDR2 is FYNNEI. V lost 4 bases and J 4 bases, leaving 20 bases between the germline ends. This CDR3 contains 18 residues. CDR3 region: CASSAGVPLALGANVLTF. As DNA, the CDR3 is TGTGCCAGCAGTGCGGGAGTTCCCCTTGCCTTAGGGGCCAACGTCCTGACTTTC.

This chain links TRBV9 with TRBJ2-7; 8 nucleotides align to TRBD2. CDR1 and CDR2 from the germline V gene are SGDLS and YYNGEE. J gave up 0 bases and V 0 bases, and 5 bases lay outside the gene matches. The CDR3 has 16 amino acids. CDR3 protein: CASSVGIAGFSYEQYF. DNA for the CDR3: TGTGCCAGCAGCGTAGGTATAGCGGGGTTCTCCTACGAGCAGTACTTC. The complete variable domain, with remaining parts taken from reference TRBV9 and TRBJ2-7, reads DSGVTQTPKHLITATGQRVTLRCSPRSGDLSVYWYQQSLDQGLQFLIQYYNGEERAKGNILERFSAQQFPDLHSELNLSSLELGDSALYFCASSVGIAGFSYEQYFGPGTRLTVT.

This chain joins TRBV7-6 and TRBJ2-2; 11 nucleotides line up with TRBD1. CDR1 is SGHVS and CDR2 is FNYEAQ in the germline V gene. Germline trimming cut 5 bases from V and 5 bases from J; bases unmatched to any gene: 4. The CDR3 runs 15 residues. CDR3 DNA: TGTGCCAGCAGCCCGGGACAGGGGGGGACCGGGGAGCTGTTTTTT. This sequence encodes CASSPGQGGTGELFF.

V and J are TRBV7-9 and TRBJ2-2; 15 nucleotides agree with TRBD2. The CDR3 is 18 amino acids. From germline, CDR1 is SEHNR and CDR2 FQNEAQ (reference sequence). The trim removed 8 bases at V and 2 bases at J, leaving 9 bases unmatched. CDR3 sequence reads: CASATGTSGGSNTGELFF. CDR3 sequence (DNA): TGTGCCAGCGCTACCGGGACTAGCGGGGGGTCCAACACCGGGGAGCTGTTTTTT.

This rearrangement joins TRBV4-2 to TRBJ1-2, with 7 nucleotides matching TRBD1. V lost 0 bases and J lost 3; bases outside the gene matches: 7. Germline V gene lookup returns CDR1 LGHNA and CDR2 YNFKEQ. The CDR3 extends over 16 amino acids. The CDR3 DNA reads as TGTGCCAGCAGCCAAGAAAGAACAGGGGTGGACTATGGCTACACCTTC. It encodes CASSQERTGVDYGYTF.

This clone occurred a few times. The rearrangement uses TRBV4-3 and TRBJ2-2, with 8 bases that match TRBD2. The trim removed 0 bases at V and 5 bases at J, leaving 8 bases unmatched. CDR1 is LGHNA and CDR2 is YSLEER in the germline V gene. The CDR3 loop spans 17 amino acids. The CDR3 DNA reads TGCGCCAGCAGCCAAGATTTGACGGGGGGGCGAACCGGGGAGCTGTTTTTT. As protein: CASSQDLTGGRTGELFF.

The rearrangement joins TRBV5-1 to TRBJ2-4; tentatively, D is TRBD2 (5 bases). Germline V gene data show CDR1 as SGHRS and CDR2 as YFSETQ. Trimming took off 2 bases at V and 5 bases at J, with 8 bases between the two ends. The length of the CDR3 is 13 residues. The CDR3 loop reads CASSFTRENIQYF. For the CDR3, the DNA is TGCGCCAGCAGCTTTACGAGGGAAAACATTCAGTACTTC.

This sequence joins TRBV20-1 and TRBJ2-1; the D gene is possibly TRBD1 (6 bases). The V end was cut by 3 bases, the J end by 10 bases, with 10 bases between. This CDR3 spans 11 amino acids. Germline V CDR1 and CDR2: DFQATT, SNEGSKA (reference sequence). The DNA for the CDR3 is TGCAGTGCTAGGAGCGACAGGGAGCAGTTCTTC. It codes for CSARSDREQFF.

The chain employs TRBV5-1 and TRBJ2-7, with 8 bases identical to TRBD1. CDR1 SGHRS and CDR2 YFSETQ come from the germline V gene. V lost 4 bases, J lost 2 bases, and 8 bases stayed unmatched. This CDR3 is 15 amino acids long. The CDR3 bases are TGCGCCAGCAGCCAAAGGACAGGGATCACCTACGAGCAGTACTTC. Amino acid sequence: CASSQRTGITYEQYF.

CDR3 DNA sequence: TGTGCCAGCAGCTTAGCTAGAGTGACCCAGTACTTC. Residues: CASSLARVTQYF. The chain is built from TRBV7-8 and TRBJ2-5, with no clear D. V gave up 0 bases and J gave up 7 bases, with 6 bases separating them. CDR3 size: 12 residues. Germline assignment: CDR1 SGHVS and CDR2 FQNEAQ.

V and J are TRBV6-5 and TRBJ1-1, with D tentatively TRBD1 (6 bases). Germline-derived CDR1 and CDR2 are MNHEY and SVGAGI. The CDR3 loop spans 16 amino acids. The V end lost 4 bases, the J end lost 4 bases, and 19 bases lay between the germline ends. This chain's CDR3 is CASSFEGGRVGTEAFF. In nucleotides, the CDR3 is TGTGCCAGCAGTTTCGAGGGGGGGCGAGTGGGCACTGAAGCTTTCTTT.

This clone was counted once. The V gene is TRBV6-5, the J gene TRBJ1-4; TRBD1 matches 7 bases. CDR1 and CDR2 (germline): MNHEY, SVGAGI. Trimming took 8 bases from V and 5 from J; bases not matched to a gene: 8. The CDR3 has 14 amino acids. The CDR3: CASRKGTANEKLFF. The DNA of the CDR3 is TGTGCCAGCCGCAAAGGGACAGCAAATGAAAAACTGTTTTTT.